This T cell receptor beta chain originates from a study of blood T cell repertoires in COVID-19. In the study overall: The United States, Italy and Spain were the sources of the acute and convalescent COVID-19 samples. PBMCs, B-cell-depleted T cells, or T cells provided the cDNA or gDNA that made up the material.

This clone was counted once. This CDR3 has 15 amino acids. Looked up from germline, CDR1 is MDHEN and CDR2 is SYDVKM. The V gene lost 2 bases and the J gene lost 1 base, with 11 bases spanning the gap. The authors' processing: Amplifying reference gene primers gave estimates of nucleated cell counts. Generated by immunoSEQ multiplex PCR, the TCRdb table keeps only in-frame clones and is missing some. V and J calls and clone size are copied from that table; D and trimming were computed from the DNA. The table lists 250,000 to 350,000 clones, around 87% of them singletons, with about 8% in the top ten. The TCR sequence derives from a woman aged 45-65 years who had recovered from COVID-19. The chain joins TRBV28 to TRBJ1-2, with D possibly being TRBD1 (6 bases). The sample consisted of peripheral blood. The CDR3 coding sequence is TGTGCCAGCAGTTTAGGGGAACAGGGTAACTATGGCTACACCTTC. Its protein is CASSLGEQGNYGYTF.